This T cell receptor (beta chain) originates from a study of regulatory T cells in long-lasting Graves disease. The TCR beta library used iRepertoire HTBI primers with Arm-PCR amplification of CDR3. Via MiXCR, TCRdb re-called the multiplex PCR reads, giving one row per CDR3 protein. The sample includes fewer than 450,000 distinct CDR3 sequences, 15% of them seen just once. The CDR3 runs 16 residues. After removal of 5 bases from V and 0 bases from J, the junction contained 7 bases not matched to a gene. The germline V gene encodes CDR1 SEHNR and CDR2 FQNEAQ (reference sequence). Time point indicated: newly diagnosed GD, antithyroid drugs for less than 3 months. The TCR library was made from RNA that had been extracted from PBMCs in TRIzol. This sample also appeared in a second study, on T cells in Graves' hyperthyroidism and ophthalmopathy. This second study says: Also found in blood were most expanded thyroid clonotypes above 0.001.

The source of this sequence is a woman aged 40 to 49 with Graves disease. This chain links TRBV7-9 with TRBJ1-1; 9 positions agree with TRBD1. The specimen was peripheral blood mononuclear cells (PBMCs), collected at new diagnosis, from a patient treated with antithyroid drugs. CDR3: CASSRRDRELNTEAFF. The CDR3 nucleotides read TGTGCCAGCAGCCGCCGGGACAGGGAATTGAACACTGAAGCTTTCTTT.